This TCR beta chain was recovered during a study of breast tumors, draining lymph nodes, adjacent tissues. This clonotype was seen ten or more times. Antigen unknown. TCRdb re-analysed the multiplex PCR reads in MiXCR, keeping a single row per CDR3 protein. The top ten hold 3.5% to 4.5% of the sample, which has around 170,000 distinct CDR3 sequences, 30% to 35% seen once. Notes on the study in general: Most tumor T cells seemingly derive from lymph node, then expand in tumor. That most tumor T cells come from lymph nodes remained unproven. Compared with lymph nodes, tumors were less diverse; compared with nontumor tissue, more. Luminal-like breast cancer showed significantly higher tumor–nontumor repertoire similarity than basal-like.

Trimming stripped 2 bases from V and 15 bases from J, with 14 bases between. The CDR3 is 12 amino acids. Samples came from axillary lymph nodes draining the breast cancer. The rearrangement joins TRBV12-3 or TRBV12-4 to TRBJ2-1, with a tentative D call TRBD1 (5 bases). The sample was axillary lymph node tissue. This TCR came from a female donor with breast cancer. Some clones in this sample may be carry-over from other donors' samples. The CDR3 DNA is TGTGCCAGCAGTTTACTCAGGGATCGTCCGTTCTTC. It specifies CASSLLRDRPFF.